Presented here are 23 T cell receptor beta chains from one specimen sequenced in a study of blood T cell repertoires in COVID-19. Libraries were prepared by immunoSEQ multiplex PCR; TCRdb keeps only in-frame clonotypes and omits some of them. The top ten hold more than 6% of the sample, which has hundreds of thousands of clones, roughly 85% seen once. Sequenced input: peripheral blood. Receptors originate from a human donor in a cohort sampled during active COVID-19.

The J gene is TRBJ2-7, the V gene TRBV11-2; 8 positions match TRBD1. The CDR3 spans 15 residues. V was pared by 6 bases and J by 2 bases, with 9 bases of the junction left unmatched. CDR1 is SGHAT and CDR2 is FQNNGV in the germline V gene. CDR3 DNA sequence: TGTGCCAGCAGTCAACTTCTGGACAGGGCCTACGAGCAGTACTTC. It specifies CASSQLLDRAYEQYF.

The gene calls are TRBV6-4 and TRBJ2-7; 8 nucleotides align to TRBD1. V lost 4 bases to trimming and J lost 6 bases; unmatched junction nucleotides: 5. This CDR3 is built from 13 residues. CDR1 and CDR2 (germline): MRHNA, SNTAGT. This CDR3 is CASSAQGGGEQYF. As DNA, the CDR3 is TGTGCCAGCAGTGCACAGGGGGGAGGCGAGCAGTACTTC.

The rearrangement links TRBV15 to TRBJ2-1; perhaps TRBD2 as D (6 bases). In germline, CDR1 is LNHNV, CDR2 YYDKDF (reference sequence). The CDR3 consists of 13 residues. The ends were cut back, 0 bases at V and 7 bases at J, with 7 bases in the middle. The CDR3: CATSRDAGNEQFF. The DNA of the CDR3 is TGTGCCACCAGCAGAGATGCGGGGAATGAGCAGTTCTTC.

CDR3 protein: CATSDSRLAGGREQYF. The CDR3 DNA reads TGTGCCACCAGTGATTCCCGGCTAGCGGGGGGGCGTGAGCAGTACTTC. The gene calls are TRBV24-1 and TRBJ2-7, with TRBD2 matching over 12 bases. The CDR3 consists of 16 residues. V gave up 2 bases and J gave up 7 bases; unmatched junction bases: 8. CDR1 KGHDR and CDR2 SFDVKD come from the germline V gene.

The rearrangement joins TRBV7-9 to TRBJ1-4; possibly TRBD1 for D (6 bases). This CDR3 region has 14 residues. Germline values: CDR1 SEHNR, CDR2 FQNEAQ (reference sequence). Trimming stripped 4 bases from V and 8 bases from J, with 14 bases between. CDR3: CASSSYREGEKLFF. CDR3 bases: TGTGCCAGCAGCTCCTACAGGGAGGGGGAAAAACTGTTTTTT.

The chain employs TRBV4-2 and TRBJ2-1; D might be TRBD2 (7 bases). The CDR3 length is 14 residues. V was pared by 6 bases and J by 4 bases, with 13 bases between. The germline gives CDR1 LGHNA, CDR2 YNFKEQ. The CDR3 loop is CASREGGGYNEQFF. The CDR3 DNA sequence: TGTGCCAGCAGGGAAGGGGGGGGATACAATGAGCAGTTCTTC.

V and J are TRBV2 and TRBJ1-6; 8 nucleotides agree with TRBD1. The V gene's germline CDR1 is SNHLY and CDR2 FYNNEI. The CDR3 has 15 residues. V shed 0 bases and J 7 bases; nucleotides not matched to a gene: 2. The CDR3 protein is CASSEAGTGNSPLHF. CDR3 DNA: TGTGCCAGCAGTGAAGCCGGGACAGGAAATTCACCCCTCCACTTT.

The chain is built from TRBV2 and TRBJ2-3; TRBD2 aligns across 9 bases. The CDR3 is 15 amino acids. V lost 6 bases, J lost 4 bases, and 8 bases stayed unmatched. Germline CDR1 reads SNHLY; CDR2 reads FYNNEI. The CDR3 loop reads CASSLLAGGADTQYF. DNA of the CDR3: TGTGCCAGCAGCTTACTAGCGGGTGGGGCAGATACGCAGTATTTT. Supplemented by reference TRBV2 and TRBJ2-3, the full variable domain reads EPEVTQTPSHQVTQMGQEVILRCVPISNHLYFYWYRQILGQKVEFLVSFYNNEISEKSEIFDDQFSVERPDGSNFTLKIRSTKLEDSAMYFCASSLLAGGADTQYFGPGTRLTVL.

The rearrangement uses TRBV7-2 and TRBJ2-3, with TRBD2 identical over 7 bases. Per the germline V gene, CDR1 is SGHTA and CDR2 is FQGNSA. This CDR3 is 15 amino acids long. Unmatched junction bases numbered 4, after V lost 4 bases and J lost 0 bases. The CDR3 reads CASSYSGPSTDTQYF. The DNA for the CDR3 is TGTGCCAGCAGCTATAGCGGGCCAAGCACAGATACGCAGTATTTT. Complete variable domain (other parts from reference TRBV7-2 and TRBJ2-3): GAGVSQSPSNKVTEKGKDVELRCDPISGHTALYWYRQSLGQGLEFLIYFQGNSAPDKSGLPSDRFSAERTGGSVSTLTIQRTQQEDSAVYLCASSYSGPSTDTQYFGPGTRLTVL.

CDR3 residues: CASSTDRGQGNTEAFF. DNA for the CDR3: TGTGCCAGTAGTACCGACAGGGGGCAAGGGAACACTGAAGCTTTCTTT. This chain connects TRBV19 to TRBJ1-1; 10 nucleotides match TRBD1. V trimming: 4 bases; J trimming: 1 base; junction bases outside the gene matches: 6. Per the germline V gene, CDR1 is LNHDA and CDR2 is SQIVND (reference sequence). The CDR3 has 16 residues.

CDR3 nucleotide sequence: TGTGCCAGCAGCCCCCCAGGGGGCTATGGCTACACCTTC. It encodes CASSPPGGYGYTF. The chain links TRBV3-1 (or the pseudogene TRBV3-2) to TRBJ1-2; 7 nucleotides agree with TRBD1. The trim removed 4 bases at V and 4 bases at J, leaving 3 bases unmatched. The V gene's germline CDR1 is LGHDT and CDR2 YNNKEL (reference sequence). The CDR3 runs to 13 residues.

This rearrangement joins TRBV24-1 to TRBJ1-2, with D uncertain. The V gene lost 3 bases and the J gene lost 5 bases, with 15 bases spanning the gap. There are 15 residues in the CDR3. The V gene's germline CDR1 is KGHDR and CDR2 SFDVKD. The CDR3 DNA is TGTGCCACCAGTGATCCCACCGCATCCGGTTATGGCTACACCTTC. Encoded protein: CATSDPTASGYGYTF.

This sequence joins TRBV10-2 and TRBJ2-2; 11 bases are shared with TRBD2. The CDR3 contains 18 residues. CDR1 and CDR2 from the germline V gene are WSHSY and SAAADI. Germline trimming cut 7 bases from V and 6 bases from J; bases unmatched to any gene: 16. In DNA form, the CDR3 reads TGCGCCAGCAAAGTTGCTAGCGGGGGGCCTACCGGACCCGGGGAGCTGTTTTTT. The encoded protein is CASKVASGGPTGPGELFF.

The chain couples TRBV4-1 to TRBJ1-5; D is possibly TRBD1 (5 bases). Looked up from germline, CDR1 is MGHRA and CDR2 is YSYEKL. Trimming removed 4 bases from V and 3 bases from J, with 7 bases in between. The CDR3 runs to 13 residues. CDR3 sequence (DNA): TGCGCCAGCAGCCGGGACTCCAATCAGCCCCAGCATTTT. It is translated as CASSRDSNQPQHF.

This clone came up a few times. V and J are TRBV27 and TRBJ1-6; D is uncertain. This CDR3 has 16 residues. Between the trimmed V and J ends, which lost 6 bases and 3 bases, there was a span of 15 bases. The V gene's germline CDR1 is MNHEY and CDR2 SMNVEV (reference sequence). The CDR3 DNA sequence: TGTGCCAGCAGGATGTATGCTCGGGTCTATAATTCACCCCTCCACTTT. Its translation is CASRMYARVYNSPLHF.

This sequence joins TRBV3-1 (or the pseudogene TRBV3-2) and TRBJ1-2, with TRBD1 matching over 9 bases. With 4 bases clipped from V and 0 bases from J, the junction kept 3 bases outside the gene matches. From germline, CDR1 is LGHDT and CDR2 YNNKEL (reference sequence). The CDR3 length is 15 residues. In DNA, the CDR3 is TGTGCCAGCAGCCGGGGACAGGGAGCTAACTATGGCTACACCTTC. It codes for CASSRGQGANYGYTF.

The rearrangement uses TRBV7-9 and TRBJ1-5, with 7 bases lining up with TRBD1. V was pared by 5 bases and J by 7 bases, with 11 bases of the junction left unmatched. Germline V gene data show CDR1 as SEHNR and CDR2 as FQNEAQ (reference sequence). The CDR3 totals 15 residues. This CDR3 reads CASSGQGVGGQPQHF. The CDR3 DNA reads TGTGCCAGCAGCGGTCAGGGGGTTGGGGGCCAGCCCCAGCATTTT.

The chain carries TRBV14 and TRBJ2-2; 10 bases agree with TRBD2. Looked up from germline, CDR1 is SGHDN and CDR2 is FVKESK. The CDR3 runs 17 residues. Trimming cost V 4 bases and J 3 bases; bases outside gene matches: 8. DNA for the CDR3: TGTGCCAGCAGCCCCACAGCGGGGGGGCCGTACACCGGGGAGCTGTTTTTT. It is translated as CASSPTAGGPYTGELFF. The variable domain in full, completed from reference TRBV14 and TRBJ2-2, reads EAGVTQFPSHSVIEKGQTVTLRCDPISGHDNLYWYRRVMGKEIKFLLHFVKESKQDESGMPNNRFLAERTGGTYSTLKVQPAELEDSGVYFCASSPTAGGPYTGELFFGEGSRLTVL.

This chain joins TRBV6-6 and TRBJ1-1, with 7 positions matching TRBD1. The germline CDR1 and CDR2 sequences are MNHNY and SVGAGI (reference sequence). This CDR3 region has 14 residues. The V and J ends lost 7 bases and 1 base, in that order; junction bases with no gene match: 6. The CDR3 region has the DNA TGTGCCAGCACAGAAAGGACAGGGAACACTGAAGCTTTCTTT. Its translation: CASTERTGNTEAFF.

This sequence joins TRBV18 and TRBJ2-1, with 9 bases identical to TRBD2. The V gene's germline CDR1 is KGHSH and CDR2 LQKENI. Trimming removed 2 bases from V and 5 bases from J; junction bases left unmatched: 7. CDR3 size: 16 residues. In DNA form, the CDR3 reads TGTGCCAGCTCACCAAGGGCTAGCGGGGAACACAATGAGCAGTTCTTC. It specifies CASSPRASGEHNEQFF.

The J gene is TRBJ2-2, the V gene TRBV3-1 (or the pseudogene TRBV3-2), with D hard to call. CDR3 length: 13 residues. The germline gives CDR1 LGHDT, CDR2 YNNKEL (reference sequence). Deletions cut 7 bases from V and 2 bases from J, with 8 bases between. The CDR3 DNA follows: TGTGCCAGCAAGAGCTCAAACACCGGGGAGCTGTTTTTT. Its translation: CASKSSNTGELFF.

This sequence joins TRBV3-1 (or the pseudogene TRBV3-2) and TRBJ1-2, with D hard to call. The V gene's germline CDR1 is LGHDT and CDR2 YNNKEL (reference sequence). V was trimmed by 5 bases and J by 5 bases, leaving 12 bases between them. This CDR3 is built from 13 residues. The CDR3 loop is CASSASQIYGYTF. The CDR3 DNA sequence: TGTGCCAGCAGCGCCTCGCAGATTTATGGCTACACCTTC.

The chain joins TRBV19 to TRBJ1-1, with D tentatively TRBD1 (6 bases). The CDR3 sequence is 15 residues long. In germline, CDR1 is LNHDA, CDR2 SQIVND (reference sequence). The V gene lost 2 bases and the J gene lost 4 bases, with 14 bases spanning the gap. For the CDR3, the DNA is TGTGCCAGTAGTATACTTGGGGGCGAGGGCACTGAAGCTTTCTTT. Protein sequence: CASSILGGEGTEAFF.